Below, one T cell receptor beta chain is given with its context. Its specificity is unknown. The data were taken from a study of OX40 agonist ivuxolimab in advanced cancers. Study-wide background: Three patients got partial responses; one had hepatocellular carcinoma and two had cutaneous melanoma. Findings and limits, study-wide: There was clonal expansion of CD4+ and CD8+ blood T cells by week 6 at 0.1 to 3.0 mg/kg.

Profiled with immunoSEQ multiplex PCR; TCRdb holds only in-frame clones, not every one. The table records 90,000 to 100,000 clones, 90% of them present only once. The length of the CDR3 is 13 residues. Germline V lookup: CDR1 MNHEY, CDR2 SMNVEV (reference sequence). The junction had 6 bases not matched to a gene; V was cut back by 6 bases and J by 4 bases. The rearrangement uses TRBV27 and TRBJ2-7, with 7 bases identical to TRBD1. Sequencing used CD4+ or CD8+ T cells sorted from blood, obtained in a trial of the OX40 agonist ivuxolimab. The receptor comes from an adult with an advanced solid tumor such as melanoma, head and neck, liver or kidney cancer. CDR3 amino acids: CASSPGQEYEQYF. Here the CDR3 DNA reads TGTGCCAGCAGCCCTGGACAGGAATACGAGCAGTACTTC.